This T cell receptor (beta chain) was identified during a study of T-cell memory formation after mild COVID-19. The CDR3 totals 11 residues. The V gene's germline CDR1 is DFQATT and CDR2 SNEGSKA (reference sequence). The V and J ends lost 3 bases and 9 bases, in that order; junction bases with no gene match: 1. TCRdb re-called the 5' RACE reads with MiXCR, one entry per CDR3 protein. Among roughly 620,000 distinct CDR3 sequences listed, around 17% were seen once. Findings and caveats of the study: Pre-infection memory showed some responding clones, and this suggested that cross-reactive memory joined.

About this clonotype: Its specificity is unknown.

The rearrangement uses TRBV20-1 and TRBJ2-1, with 8 bases lining up with TRBD1. The receptor was isolated from an adult woman who had mild COVID-19 (a few samples of this study predate the infection). Cell type and time point are not known. The source material was PBMCs or a T cell subset sorted from them (not recorded which). The CDR3 is CSARTGAEQFF. Here the CDR3 DNA reads TGCAGTGCTAGGACAGGGGCTGAGCAGTTCTTC.